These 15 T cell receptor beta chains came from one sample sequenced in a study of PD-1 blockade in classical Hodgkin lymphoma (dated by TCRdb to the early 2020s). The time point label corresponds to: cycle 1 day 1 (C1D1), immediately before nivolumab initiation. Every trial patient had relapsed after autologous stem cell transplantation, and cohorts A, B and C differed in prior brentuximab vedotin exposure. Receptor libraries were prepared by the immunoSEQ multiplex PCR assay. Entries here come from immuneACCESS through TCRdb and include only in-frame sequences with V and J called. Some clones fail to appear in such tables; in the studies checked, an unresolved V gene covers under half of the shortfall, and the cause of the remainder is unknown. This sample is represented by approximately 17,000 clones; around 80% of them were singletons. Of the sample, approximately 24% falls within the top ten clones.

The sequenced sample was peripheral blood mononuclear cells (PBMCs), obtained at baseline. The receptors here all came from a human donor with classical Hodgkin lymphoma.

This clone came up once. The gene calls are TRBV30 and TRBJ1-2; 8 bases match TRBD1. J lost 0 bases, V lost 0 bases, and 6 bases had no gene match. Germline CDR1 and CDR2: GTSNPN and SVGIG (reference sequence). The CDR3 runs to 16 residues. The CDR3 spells CAWSVSGGPPNYGYTF. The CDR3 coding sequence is TGTGCCTGGAGTGTATCAGGGGGCCCTCCTAACTATGGCTACACCTTC.

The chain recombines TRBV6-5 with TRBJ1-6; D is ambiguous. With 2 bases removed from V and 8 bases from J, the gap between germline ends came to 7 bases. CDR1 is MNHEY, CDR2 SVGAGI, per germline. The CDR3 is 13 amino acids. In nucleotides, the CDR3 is TGTGCCAGCAGTTACACTTCTTATTCACCCCTCCACTTT. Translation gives CASSYTSYSPLHF.

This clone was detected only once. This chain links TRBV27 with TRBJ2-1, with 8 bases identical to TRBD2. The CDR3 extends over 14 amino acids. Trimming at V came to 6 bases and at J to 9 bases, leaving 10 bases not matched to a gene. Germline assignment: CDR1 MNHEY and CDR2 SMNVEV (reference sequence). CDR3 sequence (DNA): TGTGCCAGCAGCCCCACTAGCGGCCCCGTTGAGCAGTTCTTC. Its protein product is CASSPTSGPVEQFF.

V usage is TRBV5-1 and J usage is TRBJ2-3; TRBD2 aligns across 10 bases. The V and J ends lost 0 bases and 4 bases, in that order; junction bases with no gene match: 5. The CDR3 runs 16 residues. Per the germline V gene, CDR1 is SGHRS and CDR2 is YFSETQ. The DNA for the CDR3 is TGCGCCAGCAGCTTGGGTGGGACTAGCGATCCAGATACGCAGTATTTT. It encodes CASSLGGTSDPDTQYF. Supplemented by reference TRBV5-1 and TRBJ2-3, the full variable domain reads KAGVTQTPRYLIKTRGQQVTLSCSPISGHRSVSWYQQTPGQGLQFLFEYFSETQRNKGNFPGRFSGRQFSNSRSEMNVSTLELGDSALYLCASSLGGTSDPDTQYFGPGTRLTVL.

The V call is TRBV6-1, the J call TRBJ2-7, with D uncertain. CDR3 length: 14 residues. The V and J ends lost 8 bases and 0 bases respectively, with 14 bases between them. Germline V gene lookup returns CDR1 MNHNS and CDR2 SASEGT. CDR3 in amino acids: CASGRGSSSYEQYF. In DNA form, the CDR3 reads TGTGCCAGCGGCCGAGGATCTAGCTCCTACGAGCAGTACTTC.

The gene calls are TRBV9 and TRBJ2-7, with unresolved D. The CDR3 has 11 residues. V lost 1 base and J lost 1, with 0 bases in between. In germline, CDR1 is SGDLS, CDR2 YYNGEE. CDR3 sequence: CASSVSYEQYF. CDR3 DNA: TGTGCCAGCAGCGTATCCTACGAGCAGTACTTC. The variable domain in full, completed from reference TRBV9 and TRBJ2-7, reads DSGVTQTPKHLITATGQRVTLRCSPRSGDLSVYWYQQSLDQGLQFLIQYYNGEERAKGNILERFSAQQFPDLHSELNLSSLELGDSALYFCASSVSYEQYFGPGTRLTVT.

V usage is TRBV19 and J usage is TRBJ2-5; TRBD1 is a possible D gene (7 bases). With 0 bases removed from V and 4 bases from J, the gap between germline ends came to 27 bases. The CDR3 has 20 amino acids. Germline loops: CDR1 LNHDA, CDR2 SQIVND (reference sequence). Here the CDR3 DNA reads TGTGCCAGTAGTATAGAGACCCTCACAGGGGAGGCGTTGGGCGTAGAGACCCAGTACTTC. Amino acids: CASSIETLTGEALGVETQYF.

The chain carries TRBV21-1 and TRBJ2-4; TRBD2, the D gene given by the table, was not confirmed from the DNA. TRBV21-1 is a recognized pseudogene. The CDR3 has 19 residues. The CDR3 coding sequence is TGTGCCAGCAGCAAAAATAAGGGAGAGAAAACTATAGAAAAAAACATTCAGTACTTC. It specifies CASSKNKGEKTIEKNIQYF.

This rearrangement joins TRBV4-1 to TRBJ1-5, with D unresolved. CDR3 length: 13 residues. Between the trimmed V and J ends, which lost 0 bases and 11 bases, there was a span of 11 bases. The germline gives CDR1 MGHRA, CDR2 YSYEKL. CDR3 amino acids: CASSQESVSAQHF. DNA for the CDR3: TGCGCCAGCAGCCAAGAGTCGGTGTCAGCCCAGCATTTT.

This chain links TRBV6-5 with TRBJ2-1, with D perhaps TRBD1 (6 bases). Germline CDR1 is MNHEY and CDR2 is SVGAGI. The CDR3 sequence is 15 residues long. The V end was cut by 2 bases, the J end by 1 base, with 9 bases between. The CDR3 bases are TGTGCCAGCAGTTACAGGGGGTCTTCCTACAATGAGCAGTTCTTC. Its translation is CASSYRGSSYNEQFF.

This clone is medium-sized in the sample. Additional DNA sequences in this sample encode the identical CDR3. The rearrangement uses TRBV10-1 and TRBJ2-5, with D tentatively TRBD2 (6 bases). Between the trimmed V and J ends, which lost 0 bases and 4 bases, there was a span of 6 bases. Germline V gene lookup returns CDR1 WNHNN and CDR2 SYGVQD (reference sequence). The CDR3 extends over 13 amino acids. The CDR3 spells CASSESGGETQYF. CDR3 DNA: TGCGCCAGCAGTGAGTCCGGGGGAGAGACCCAGTACTTC.

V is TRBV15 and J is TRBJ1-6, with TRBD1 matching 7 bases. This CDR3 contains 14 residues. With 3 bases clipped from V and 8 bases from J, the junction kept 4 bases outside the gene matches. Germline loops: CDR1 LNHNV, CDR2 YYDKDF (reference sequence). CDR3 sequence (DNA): TGTGCCACCAGCAGGGACAGGAAAGATTCACCCCTCCACTTT. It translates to CATSRDRKDSPLHF. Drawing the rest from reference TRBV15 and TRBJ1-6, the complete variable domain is DAMVIQNPRYQVTQFGKPVTLSCSQTLNHNVMYWYQQKSSQAPKLLFHYYDKDFNNEADTPDNFQSRRPNTSFCFLDIRSPGLGDTAMYLCATSRDRKDSPLHFGNGTRLTVT.

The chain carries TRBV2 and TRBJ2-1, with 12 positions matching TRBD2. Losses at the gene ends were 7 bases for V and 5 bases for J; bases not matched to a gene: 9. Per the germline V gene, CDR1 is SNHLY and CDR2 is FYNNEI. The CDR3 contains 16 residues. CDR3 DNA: TGTGCCAGCATGTGGGCTAGCGGGAGGGCGAACAATGAGCAGTTCTTC. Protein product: CASMWASGRANNEQFF.

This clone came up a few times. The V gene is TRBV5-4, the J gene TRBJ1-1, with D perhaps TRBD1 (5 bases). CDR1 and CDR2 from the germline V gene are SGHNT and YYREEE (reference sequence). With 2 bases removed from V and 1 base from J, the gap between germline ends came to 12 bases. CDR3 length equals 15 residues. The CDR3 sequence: CASSFSTDGNTEAFF. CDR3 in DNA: TGTGCCAGCAGCTTCTCGACAGACGGGAACACTGAAGCTTTCTTT.

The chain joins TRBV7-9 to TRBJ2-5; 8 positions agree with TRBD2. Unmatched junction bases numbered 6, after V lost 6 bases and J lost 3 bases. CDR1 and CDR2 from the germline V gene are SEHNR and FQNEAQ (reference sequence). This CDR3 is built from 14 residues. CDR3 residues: CASRSPGGKETQYF. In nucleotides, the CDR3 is TGTGCCAGCAGGTCGCCGGGAGGGAAAGAGACCCAGTACTTC. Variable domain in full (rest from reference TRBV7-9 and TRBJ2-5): DTGVSQNPRHKITKRGQNVTFRCDPISEHNRLYWYRQTLGQGPEFLTYFQNEAQLEKSRLLSDRFSAERPKGSFSTLEIQRTEQGDSAMYLCASRSPGGKETQYFGPGTRLLVL.